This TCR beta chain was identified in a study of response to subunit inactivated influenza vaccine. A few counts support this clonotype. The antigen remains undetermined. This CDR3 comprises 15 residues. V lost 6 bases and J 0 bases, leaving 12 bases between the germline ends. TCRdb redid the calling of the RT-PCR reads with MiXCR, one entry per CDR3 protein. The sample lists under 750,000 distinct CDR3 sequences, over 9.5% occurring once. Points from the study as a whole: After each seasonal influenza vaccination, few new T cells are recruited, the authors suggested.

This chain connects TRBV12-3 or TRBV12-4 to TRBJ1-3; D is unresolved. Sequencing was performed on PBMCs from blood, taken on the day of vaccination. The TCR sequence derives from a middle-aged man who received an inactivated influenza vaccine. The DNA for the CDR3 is TGTGCCAGCAGCCTTTACGGCATCTCTGGAAACACCATATATTTT. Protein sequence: CASSLYGISGNTIYF.